The rows below give T cell receptor beta chains drawn from one sample of a study of blood T cell repertoires in COVID-19. The method was immunoSEQ multiplex PCR; TCRdb's version includes in-frame clones alone and lacks a portion of them. The table lists approximately 150,000 clones, around 80% of them singletons. The material sequenced was peripheral blood. All receptors come from a woman in her 70s with acute or convalescent COVID-19. The CDR3 runs from the conserved cysteine through the conserved F or W. D genes are given only for firm matches. Size is omitted from some rows. Given values are once, few, many or a class for expanded clones.

TRBD1,once,TRBV11-2,TRBJ1-1,CASSLATGYRDTEAFF,TGTGCCAGCAGCTTAGCGACAGGGTATCGCGACACTGAAGCTTTCTTT
-,-,TRBV7-2,TRBJ2-2,CASSFGERELFF,TGTGCCAGCAGCTTTGGGGAGAGGGAGCTGTTTTTT
TRBD2,once,TRBV7-8,TRBJ2-2,CASSIGLVGGELFF,TGTGCCAGCAGCATCGGACTAGTGGGCGGGGAGCTGTTTTTT
-,-,TRBV14,TRBJ1-1,CASSPDTENTEAFF,TGTGCCAGCAGTCCCGACACCGAGAACACTGAAGCTTTCTTT
TRBD2,-,TRBV28,TRBJ2-3,CASSPRDPGLAGGTTQYF,TGTGCCAGCAGTCCCCGGGACCCCGGACTAGCGGGAGGCACCACGCAGTATTTT
TRBD1,-,TRBV7-6,TRBJ1-3,CASSQTGENTIYF,TGTGCCAGCAGCCAGACAGGGGAAAACACCATATATTTT
TRBD2,-,TRBV7-8,TRBJ2-1,CASSLVLGLAGGNEQFF,TGTGCCAGCAGCTTAGTGCTTGGACTAGCGGGCGGTAATGAGCAGTTCTTC
-,-,TRBV7-9,TRBJ1-6,CASSLGQNSPLHF,TGTGCCAGCAGCTTAGGACAGAATTCACCCCTCCACTTT
-,-,TRBV6-2/TRBV6-3,TRBJ2-1,CASSQGLASRFF,TGTGCCAGCAGTCAGGGGTTAGCAAGCAGGTTCTTC
-,-,TRBV29-1,TRBJ1-1,CSAPRSDTEAFF,TGCAGCGCCCCTCGCAGCGACACTGAAGCTTTCTTT
-,few,TRBV7-8,TRBJ1-2,CASSLRQYGGYTF,TGTGCCAGCAGCCTCCGACAATACGGCGGCTACACCTTC
TRBD1,few,TRBV27,TRBJ1-6,CASSPYTGGAYVDSPLHF,TGTGCCAGCAGTCCCTATACAGGGGGCGCTTATGTGGATTCACCCCTCCACTTT
TRBD1,-,TRBV5-4,TRBJ1-3,CASSAGTDSGNTIYF,TGTGCCAGCAGCGCCGGGACAGATTCTGGAAACACCATATATTTT
-,-,TRBV20-1,TRBJ2-3,CSASAQGRDTQYF,TGCAGTGCTAGTGCGCAGGGTAGAGATACGCAGTATTTT
-,-,TRBV19,TRBJ1-6,CASSQEGSYNSPLHF,TGTGCCAGTAGTCAAGAGGGCTCCTATAATTCACCCCTCCACTTT
TRBD1,-,TRBV28,TRBJ2-1,CASGTGAPKRQFF,TGTGCCAGCGGCACAGGGGCTCCAAAAAGGCAGTTCTTC
TRBD1,-,TRBV7-2,TRBJ1-2,CASSQGVNDYGYTF,TGTGCCAGCAGTCAGGGGGTGAATGACTATGGCTACACCTTC
-,-,TRBV27,TRBJ2-1,CASSSGITFNEQFF,TGTGCCAGCAGTTCCGGGATTACCTTCAATGAGCAGTTCTTC
TRBD1,-,TRBV9,TRBJ2-2,CATRQGSNTGELFF,TGTGCCACCCGACAGGGCTCAAACACCGGGGAGCTGTTTTTT
-,-,TRBV2,TRBJ2-5,CASSEGENETQYF,TGTGCCAGCAGCGAAGGGGAGAACGAGACCCAGTACTTC
TRBD1,-,TRBV6-6,TRBJ1-5,CASSGTGGNQPQHF,TGTGCCAGTTCCGGGACAGGGGGCAATCAGCCCCAGCATTTT
TRBD1,-,TRBV6-6,TRBJ1-6,CASSTGQGGYSPLHF,TGTGCCAGCAGTACAGGACAGGGGGGGTATTCACCCCTCCACTTT